Each of the 6 T cell receptor beta chains below was sequenced from the same sample in a study of molecular identifiers for immune sequencing clone quantification. A single record per CDR3 protein comes from TCRdb applying MiXCR to the PCR reads. The data contain over 50,000 distinct CDR3 sequences, approximately 34% of them seen just once; the ten biggest clones take up around 4%. Sequencing input: naive CD8+ T cells from blood, with Jurkat cell RNA spiked in. Subset in this sample: FACS-sorted CD8+CD4-CCR7+CD45RA+ naive T cells. The source is a human donor in good health. Some libraries in this study had Jurkat cell RNA spiked in.

On this clonotype itself: It is likely a read error, because the conserved phenylalanine at the end of the CDR3 is missing. This rearrangement joins TRBV3-1 to TRBJ2-6; no definite D call. V shed 0 bases and J shed 12 bases, with 12 bases lying between them. The germline gives CDR1 LGHDT, CDR2 YNNKEL (reference sequence). The CDR3 length is 14 residues. CDR3 nucleotide sequence: TGTGCCAGCAGCCAAGAAGTGCCGCCACTCGTCCTGACTATC. Protein: CASSQEVPPLVLTI.

Worth noting for this clonotype: This may be a read error, as it is one base from a much larger clone. No conserved phenylalanine or tryptophan ends this CDR3, so it is likely a read error. The rearrangement joins TRBV28 to TRBJ2-7; possibly TRBD1 or TRBD2 for D (6 bases each). The CDR3 consists of 11 residues. Germline CDR1 is MDHEN and CDR2 is SYDVKM. Trimming cost V 5 bases and J 6 bases, with 8 bases left between them. In DNA form, the CDR3 reads TGTGCCAGCAGTCGGGGGCCCGAGCAGTACTAC. Residues: CASSRGPEQYY.

The chain links TRBV19 to TRBJ2-7; 12 positions agree with TRBD1. Germline CDR1 is LNHDA and CDR2 is SQIVND (reference sequence). J gave up 3 bases and V 5 bases, and 5 bases lay outside the gene matches. The CDR3 extends over 15 amino acids. CDR3 loop: CASSGTGGGIYEQYF. The CDR3 DNA follows: TGTGCCAGTAGTGGGACAGGGGGCGGAATCTACGAGCAGTACTTC.

This clonotype qualifies as medium-sized (0.01 to 0.1%). The gene calls are TRBV28 and TRBJ2-7; possible D gene TRBD1, 5 bases. Germline lookup yields CDR1 MDHEN and CDR2 SYDVKM. This CDR3 comprises 15 residues. Trimming cost V 5 bases and J 0 bases, with 14 bases left between them. CDR3 DNA sequence: TGTGCCAGCAGTCCACAGGCCATAAGCTCCTACGAGCAGTACTTC. It yields the protein CASSPQAISSYEQYF. The full variable domain, in which reference TRBV28 and TRBJ2-7 provide the parts outside the CDR3, is DVKVTQSSRYLVKRTGEKVFLECVQDMDHENMFWYRQDPGLGLRLIYFSYDVKMKEKGDIPEGYSVSREKKERFSLILESASTNQTSMYLCASSPQAISSYEQYFGPGTRLTVT.

This clonotype was seen only a few times. The chain is built from TRBV19 and TRBJ1-1; the D is unclear. CDR1 and CDR2 from the germline V gene are LNHDA and SQIVND (reference sequence). V was pared by 0 bases and J by 3 bases, with 5 bases between. The CDR3 runs to 13 residues. The CDR3 loop reads CASSIEGYTEAFF. In nucleotides, the CDR3 is TGTGCCAGTAGTATAGAGGGCTACACTGAAGCTTTCTTT.

The chain employs TRBV28 and TRBJ2-3; the D gene is possibly TRBD2 (5 bases). Trimming cost V 3 bases and J 2 bases, with 12 bases left between them. There are 15 residues in the CDR3. CDR1 is MDHEN, CDR2 SYDVKM, per germline. The CDR3 DNA reads as TGTGCCAGCAGTTTCTGGGCGGGCCCCACAGATACGCAGTATTTT. Translation gives CASSFWAGPTDTQYF.